A selection of T cell receptor beta chains follows, all from one sample in a study of blood T cell repertoires in COVID-19. Clones were sequenced by immunoSEQ multiplex PCR, and TCRdb holds only the in-frame ones, with some missing. In the table there are 200,000 or so clones, approximately 85% of which are singletons. The sequenced sample was peripheral blood. The receptors here all came from a human donor with active or convalescent COVID-19. The donor label of this sample is uncertain. The CDR3 runs from the conserved cysteine through the conserved F or W. Each record gives: V gene, clone size, J gene, D gene, CDR3 DNA, CDR3 protein. A D gene is named only where the DNA matches it firmly. The size entry is marked missing in some rows and otherwise reads once, few, many or a size class.

V gene: TRBV6-5; clone size: NA; J gene: TRBJ1-6; D gene: NA; CDR3 DNA: TGTGCCAGCAGTATTGACAGTAGTAATTCACCCCTCCACTTT; CDR3 protein: CASSIDSSNSPLHF
V gene: TRBV6-1; clone size: NA; J gene: TRBJ2-7; D gene: TRBD2; CDR3 DNA: TGTGCCAGCAGTGAAGGGGGGGGAGCACACGAGCAGTACTTC; CDR3 protein: CASSEGGGAHEQYF
V gene: TRBV5-1; clone size: NA; J gene: TRBJ2-7; D gene: TRBD1; CDR3 DNA: TGCGCCAGCAGCCCACGACAGGGGGCGGGGGAGCAGTACTTC; CDR3 protein: CASSPRQGAGEQYF
V gene: TRBV6-5; clone size: NA; J gene: TRBJ1-6; D gene: NA; CDR3 DNA: TGTGCCAGCGGGACACGCTCCTATAATTCACCCCTCCACTTT; CDR3 protein: CASGTRSYNSPLHF
V gene: TRBV20-1; clone size: NA; J gene: TRBJ1-2; D gene: TRBD1; CDR3 DNA: TGCAGTGCTAGTCCCGGACAGGGGAACTATGGCTACACCTTC; CDR3 protein: CSASPGQGNYGYTF
V gene: TRBV6-6; clone size: NA; J gene: TRBJ2-3; D gene: TRBD2; CDR3 DNA: TGTGCCAGCAGTTACCCTCGGACTAGCGGCACAGATACGCAGTATTTT; CDR3 protein: CASSYPRTSGTDTQYF
V gene: TRBV6-6; clone size: NA; J gene: TRBJ2-7; D gene: NA; CDR3 DNA: TGTGCCAGCAGTTACCGCAGGACCTCCGGGGACGAGCAGTACTTC; CDR3 protein: CASSYRRTSGDEQYF
V gene: TRBV18; clone size: NA; J gene: TRBJ2-5; D gene: NA; CDR3 DNA: TGTGCCAGCTCCCTACCCCTTAGCAGACAAGAGACCCAGTACTTC; CDR3 protein: CASSLPLSRQETQYF
V gene: TRBV24-1; clone size: NA; J gene: TRBJ1-4; D gene: NA; CDR3 DNA: TGTGCCACCAGTAGCCGGGGAGAGGGTGAAAAACTGTTTTTT; CDR3 protein: CATSSRGEGEKLFF
V gene: TRBV29-1; clone size: NA; J gene: TRBJ2-7; D gene: NA; CDR3 DNA: TGCAGCGCGGCGGATGGGGCACCACGCTCCTACGAGCAGTACTTC; CDR3 protein: CSAADGAPRSYEQYF
V gene: TRBV10-2; clone size: NA; J gene: TRBJ1-6; D gene: TRBD1; CDR3 DNA: TGCGCCAGCAGCCGGACAGGGAATTCACCCCTCCACTTT; CDR3 protein: CASSRTGNSPLHF
V gene: TRBV4-3; clone size: NA; J gene: TRBJ2-5; D gene: NA; CDR3 DNA: TGCGCCAGCAGCCAAGTGTTGGGCGAGGGAGAGACCCAGTACTTC; CDR3 protein: CASSQVLGEGETQYF
V gene: TRBV29-1; clone size: NA; J gene: TRBJ1-2; D gene: NA; CDR3 DNA: TGCAGCGTGGAAGGACAGTTGACTAACTATGGCTACACCTTC; CDR3 protein: CSVEGQLTNYGYTF
V gene: TRBV2; clone size: NA; J gene: TRBJ1-5; D gene: TRBD1; CDR3 DNA: TGTGCCAGCAGTGAGAGGACAGGTTCCCTTAGCAATCAGCCCCAGCATTTT; CDR3 protein: CASSERTGSLSNQPQHF
V gene: TRBV4-3; clone size: NA; J gene: TRBJ2-2; D gene: TRBD1; CDR3 DNA: TGCGCCAGCAGCGTCCCGGGACAGGGGATCGGGGAGCTGTTTTTT; CDR3 protein: CASSVPGQGIGELFF
V gene: TRBV3-1/TRBV3-2; clone size: NA; J gene: TRBJ1-2; D gene: TRBD1; CDR3 DNA: TGTGCCAGCAGCCGCGGGACAGGGAATAACTATGGCTACACCTTC; CDR3 protein: CASSRGTGNNYGYTF
V gene: TRBV29-1; clone size: NA; J gene: TRBJ2-2; D gene: TRBD2; CDR3 DNA: TGCAGCGTAAAGGAAGGGACTATAATGAACACCGGGGAGCTGTTTTTT; CDR3 protein: CSVKEGTIMNTGELFF
V gene: TRBV3-1/TRBV3-2; clone size: NA; J gene: TRBJ2-7; D gene: TRBD2; CDR3 DNA: TGTGCCAGCAGCCAACGGAGCGGGAGGTCCCTGGAGCAGTACTTC; CDR3 protein: CASSQRSGRSLEQYF
V gene: TRBV5-1; clone size: few; J gene: TRBJ2-3; D gene: TRBD2; CDR3 DNA: TGCGCCAGCAGCCCGGGACTAGCGGCAGATACGCAGTATTTT; CDR3 protein: CASSPGLAADTQYF
V gene: TRBV13; clone size: once; J gene: TRBJ2-2; D gene: TRBD2; CDR3 DNA: TGTGCCAGCAGCTTAGCGGGAGGGTCCGGGGAGCTGTTTTTT; CDR3 protein: CASSLAGGSGELFF
V gene: TRBV7-9; clone size: NA; J gene: TRBJ2-5; D gene: NA; CDR3 DNA: TGTGCCAGCAGCTTAGGGGCCGCCAATCCCCAGTACTTC; CDR3 protein: CASSLGAANPQYF
V gene: TRBV27; clone size: NA; J gene: TRBJ2-2; D gene: TRBD1; CDR3 DNA: TGTGCCAGCAGTTTATCGGGCTATCCCGGGACAGGGTGGGCTATAGGGTTTGACACCGGGGAGCTGTTTTTT; CDR3 protein: CASSLSGYPGTGWAIGFDTGELFF
V gene: TRBV5-4; clone size: NA; J gene: TRBJ2-5; D gene: NA; CDR3 DNA: TGTGCCAGCAGCTTAACGACATTCCAAGAGACCCAGTACTTC; CDR3 protein: CASSLTTFQETQYF
V gene: TRBV5-6; clone size: NA; J gene: TRBJ1-2; D gene: TRBD1; CDR3 DNA: TGTGCCAGCGTTGGACAGGGGAAGTGGGGATATGGCTACACCTTC; CDR3 protein: CASVGQGKWGYGYTF
V gene: TRBV6-4; clone size: NA; J gene: TRBJ2-7; D gene: TRBD2; CDR3 DNA: TGTGCCAGCATTCTAGCGGGTCACTACGAGCAGTACTTC; CDR3 protein: CASILAGHYEQYF
V gene: TRBV2; clone size: few; J gene: TRBJ2-3; D gene: TRBD1; CDR3 DNA: TGTGCCAGCAGTGAAACCAGGGGGACAGATACGCAGTATTTT; CDR3 protein: CASSETRGTDTQYF
V gene: TRBV19; clone size: NA; J gene: TRBJ2-3; D gene: TRBD2; CDR3 DNA: TGTGCCAGTAGTATGCGGCTAGCGGGAGCCACAGATACGCAGTATTTT; CDR3 protein: CASSMRLAGATDTQYF
V gene: TRBV6-5; clone size: once; J gene: TRBJ1-5; D gene: TRBD1; CDR3 DNA: TGTGCCAGCAGTTGGGGGACAGGGAGCAATCAGCCCCAGCATTTT; CDR3 protein: CASSWGTGSNQPQHF
V gene: TRBV12-5; clone size: NA; J gene: TRBJ2-7; D gene: TRBD2; CDR3 DNA: TGTGCTAGTGGTTTAGGACTAGCGGCGTCCTACGAGCAGTACTTC; CDR3 protein: CASGLGLAASYEQYF
V gene: TRBV6-6; clone size: NA; J gene: TRBJ1-2; D gene: NA; CDR3 DNA: TGTGCCAGCAGTTTACAGGCAGGGCACGGCTACACCTTC; CDR3 protein: CASSLQAGHGYTF
V gene: TRBV18; clone size: NA; J gene: TRBJ2-2; D gene: NA; CDR3 DNA: TGTGCCAGCTCACCCATGCCTACAGGAGCGAACACCGGGGAGCTGTTTTTT; CDR3 protein: CASSPMPTGANTGELFF